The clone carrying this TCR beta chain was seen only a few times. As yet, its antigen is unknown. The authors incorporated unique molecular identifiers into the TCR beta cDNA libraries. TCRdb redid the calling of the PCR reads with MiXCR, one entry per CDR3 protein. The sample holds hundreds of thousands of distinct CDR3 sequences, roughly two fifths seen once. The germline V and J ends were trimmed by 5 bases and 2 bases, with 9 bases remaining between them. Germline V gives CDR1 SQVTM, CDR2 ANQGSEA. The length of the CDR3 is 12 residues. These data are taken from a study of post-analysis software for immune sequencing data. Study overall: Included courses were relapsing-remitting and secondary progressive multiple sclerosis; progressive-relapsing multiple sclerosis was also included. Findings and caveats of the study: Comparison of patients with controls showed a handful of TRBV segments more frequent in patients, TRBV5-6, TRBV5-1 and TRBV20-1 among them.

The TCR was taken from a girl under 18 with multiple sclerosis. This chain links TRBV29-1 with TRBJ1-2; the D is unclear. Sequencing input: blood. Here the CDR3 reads CSVRAGNYGYTF. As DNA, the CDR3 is TGCAGCGTTCGTGCAGGCAACTATGGCTACACCTTC.